The text below deals with one TCR beta chain. Antigen unknown. Second doses at about 4 or about 12 weeks were pooled. The method was immunoSEQ multiplex PCR; TCRdb's version includes in-frame clones alone and lacks a portion of them. The table has under 200,000 clones, about 83% seen once; the top ten hold less than 1.3%. Trimming shortened V by 5 bases and J by 1 base, and 8 bases separated the two germline ends. This CDR3 comprises 13 residues. Germline lookup yields CDR1 SNHLY and CDR2 FYNNEI. The entry originates in a study of T cell responses to AZD1222 COVID-19 vaccine. Findings and caveats of the study: Females outnumbered males among donors, who were mostly white British; clonal diversity was possibly underestimated. Spike as a whole was targeted by vaccine-associated CD4 TCRs, dominant at 160-218 and 743-854. It was only after the peak T cell response that any repertoires were sampled.

This chain joins TRBV2 and TRBJ1-1; D uncertain. The starting material was peripheral blood, obtained 28 days after the second AZD1222 dose. This TCR was recovered from an adult who received the AZD1222 COVID-19 vaccine. The chain's CDR3 is CASSSDPNTEAFF. The CDR3 DNA reads as TGTGCCAGCAGTTCCGACCCGAACACTGAAGCTTTCTTT. Looking up the rest from reference TRBV2 and TRBJ1-1 gives the full variable domain: EPEVTQTPSHQVTQMGQEVILRCVPISNHLYFYWYRQILGQKVEFLVSFYNNEISEKSEIFDDQFSVERPDGSNFTLKIRSTKLEDSAMYFCASSSDPNTEAFFGQGTRLTVV.